The source of this T cell receptor beta chain is a study of blood T cell repertoires in COVID-19. The overall study: Donors in the United States, Italy and Spain gave samples during acute or convalescent COVID-19.

Residents of about two dozen US areas, aged about 18 to 100 years, made up the participants. Cohort assignment relied on participant-reported clinical history. The authors' processing: Reference gene primers were amplified, and this amplification served to estimate nucleated cell counts. Assay used: immunoSEQ multiplex PCR; TCRdb lists only in-frame clones, some missing. Clone size and the V and J calls come from that table; the DNA yielded D and trimming. This sample has about 360,000 clones; 88% occur once, and the top ten carry 2% to 2.5%. Sample: PBMCs or T cells enriched from blood (not recorded which). The receptor comes from a woman aged 40 to 55 with acute COVID-19.

CDR3 region: CASRTEFGSNQPQHF. The CDR3 nucleotides are TGTGCCAGCAGGACAGAGTTTGGAAGCAATCAGCCCCAGCATTTT. The rearrangement links TRBV6-5 to TRBJ1-5; tentatively, D is TRBD1 (5 bases). The CDR3 consists of 15 residues. Germline V gene lookup returns CDR1 MNHEY and CDR2 SVGAGI. Trimming shortened V by 6 bases and J by 1 base, and 13 bases separated the two germline ends.